A single sample gave rise to the 18 T cell receptor beta chains below, sequenced in a study of memory B cells and T cells in multiple sclerosis. Here immunoSEQ multiplex PCR was the method, and the copy in TCRdb shows in-frame clones only, minus some. The table lists around 50,000 clones, over 75% of them singletons. Their specific antigens are unknown. CFSE-dim autoproliferating and CFSE-high non-proliferating T cells from unstimulated culture were sequenced separately. Pooled replicate wells came from approximately 5x10^7 CFSE-labeled PBMCs cultured 7 days without stimulus. Sequencing input: PBMCs from blood kept in culture. The receptors derive from a human donor with multiple sclerosis.

The table lists this clone with a count of one. The genes are TRBV5-1 and TRBJ1-6, with D unclear. V lost 0 bases to trimming and J lost 6 bases, with 10 bases between them. The germline V gene has CDR1 SGHRS and CDR2 YFSETQ. This CDR3 spans 15 amino acids. The CDR3 here is CASSLVARGNSPLHF. CDR3 nucleotide sequence: TGCGCCAGCAGCTTGGTGGCCCGGGGTAATTCACCCCTCCACTTT. The full variable domain, with the rest looked up from reference TRBV5-1 and TRBJ1-6, is KAGVTQTPRYLIKTRGQQVTLSCSPISGHRSVSWYQQTPGQGLQFLFEYFSETQRNKGNFPGRFSGRQFSNSRSEMNVSTLELGDSALYLCASSLVARGNSPLHFGNGTRLTVT.

The chain uses TRBV10-3 and TRBJ1-3; unclear D gene. V was cut by 2 bases and J by 3 bases, with 11 bases left in between. The CDR3 totals 15 residues. Germline lookup yields CDR1 ENHRY and CDR2 SYGVKD. The CDR3 DNA sequence: TGTGCCATCAGTGAGGGTGGTGTAAATGGAAACACCATATATTTT. Translated, it gives CAISEGGVNGNTIYF.

The chain links TRBV5-1 to TRBJ2-5; the D gene is possibly TRBD2 (6 bases). The V end lost 0 bases, the J end lost 5 bases, and 17 bases lay between the germline ends. In germline, CDR1 is SGHRS, CDR2 YFSETQ. This CDR3 contains 16 residues. The CDR3 region has the DNA TGCGCCAGCAGCTTGGGCGGGGACCACTCCCCGGAGACCCAGTACTTC. Its translation is CASSLGGDHSPETQYF.

The chain uses TRBV15 and TRBJ2-7, with unresolved D. CDR3 length: 13 residues. Trimming took 0 bases from V and 2 from J, leaving 5 bases between them. Germline assignment: CDR1 LNHNV and CDR2 YYDKDF (reference sequence). The CDR3 region has the DNA TGTGCCACCAGCAGAGATCGGCCCTACGAGCAGTACTTC. Translated, it gives CATSRDRPYEQYF.

The chain has TRBV4-1 and TRBJ1-1, with TRBD1 matching over 9 bases. Trimming removed 6 bases from V and 4 bases from J; junction bases left unmatched: 12. The V gene's germline CDR1 is MGHRA and CDR2 YSYEKL. The CDR3 has 16 amino acids. This chain's CDR3 is CASSLWGTGTSTEAFF. The CDR3 bases are TGCGCCAGCAGTCTGTGGGGGACAGGGACGAGCACTGAAGCTTTCTTT.

V is TRBV29-1 and J is TRBJ2-7; D gene uncertain. Trimming removed 5 bases from V and 6 bases from J, with 14 bases in between. This CDR3 region has 12 residues. CDR1 is SQVTM, CDR2 ANQGSEA, per germline. CDR3 loop: CSVCPTSGEQYF. In DNA form, the CDR3 reads TGCAGCGTTTGCCCCACGTCGGGCGAGCAGTACTTC.

The J gene is TRBJ2-7, the V gene TRBV7-6; either TRBD1 or TRBD2 may fit D (5 bases each). CDR3 length: 15 amino acids. CDR1 is SGHVS, CDR2 FNYEAQ, per germline. V lost 1 base to trimming and J lost 0 bases, with 10 bases between them. The CDR3 nucleotides are TGTGCCAGCAGCTTAGGGGTGGGACCCTCCTACGAGCAGTACTTC. Translating gives CASSLGVGPSYEQYF. Complete variable domain (other parts from reference TRBV7-6 and TRBJ2-7): GAGVSQSPRYKVTKRGQDVALRCDPISGHVSLYWYRQALGQGPEFLTYFNYEAQQDKSGLPNDRFSAERPEGSISTLTIQRTEQRDSAMYRCASSLGVGPSYEQYFGPGTRLTVT.

The CDR3 loop is CAISEYASEKLFF. CDR3 sequence (DNA): TGTGCCATCAGTGAGTATGCCAGTGAAAAACTGTTTTTT. This chain uses TRBV10-3 with TRBJ1-4, with unresolved D. The germline gives CDR1 ENHRY, CDR2 SYGVKD. V dropped 1 base and J dropped 7 bases, with 7 bases sitting between them. This CDR3 contains 13 residues.

The V and J genes are TRBV29-1 and TRBJ2-7; a weak D match, TRBD1 (6 bases). CDR1 SQVTM and CDR2 ANQGSEA come from the germline V gene. V gave up 5 bases and J gave up 5 bases, with 7 bases separating them. The CDR3 is made up of 10 amino acids. CDR3 protein: CSVQGHEQYF. The DNA for the CDR3 is TGCAGCGTTCAGGGGCACGAGCAGTACTTC.

The V and J genes are TRBV19 and TRBJ2-3; TRBD2 matches 7 bases. The germline V gene has CDR1 LNHDA and CDR2 SQIVND (reference sequence). The ends lost 6 bases at V and 1 base at J; junction bases unmatched: 10. The CDR3 sequence is 16 residues long. The CDR3 loop is CASRDIAAGGTDTQYF. Written as DNA, the CDR3 is TGTGCCAGTAGAGATATTGCGGCGGGGGGCACAGATACGCAGTATTTT.

J is TRBJ1-5 and V is TRBV30; unclear D gene. V was trimmed by 5 bases and J by 1 base, leaving 9 bases between them. The CDR3 loop spans 13 amino acids. Per the germline V gene, CDR1 is GTSNPN and CDR2 is SVGIG (reference sequence). The CDR3 loop reads CAWGKTSNQPQHF. DNA of the CDR3: TGTGCCTGGGGCAAGACGAGCAATCAGCCCCAGCATTTT.

The chain combines TRBV28 with TRBJ1-2, with D maybe TRBD1 (5 bases). This CDR3 has 18 amino acids. CDR1 is MDHEN and CDR2 is SYDVKM in the germline V gene. Trimming left V 1 base short and J 3 bases short, with 21 bases between. The CDR3 here is CASSLSIRRDGQDYGYTF. The CDR3 bases are TGTGCCAGCAGTTTATCGATTAGGAGGGATGGACAAGACTATGGCTACACCTTC.

This clone was detected only a few times. The rearrangement joins TRBV7-9 to TRBJ1-1, with a possible D match to TRBD1 (5 bases). The germline gives CDR1 SEHNR, CDR2 FQNEAQ (reference sequence). This CDR3 region has 13 residues. Trimming pared 5 bases from V and 7 bases from J, leaving 14 bases between. Here the CDR3 DNA reads TGTGCCAGCAGCAAACAGGCCAACGGTGAAGCTTTCTTT. This sequence encodes CASSKQANGEAFF.

The V call is TRBV27, the J call TRBJ2-7; D is undetermined. Germline CDR1 is MNHEY and CDR2 is SMNVEV (reference sequence). The CDR3 sequence is 13 residues long. Trimming stripped 1 base from V and 3 bases from J, with 7 bases between. CDR3 in DNA: TGTGCCAGCAGTTTATGGAAAGGCTACGAGCAGTACTTC. It encodes CASSLWKGYEQYF.

The CDR3 sequence: CASSSTPELSQYF. The CDR3 coding sequence is TGTGCCAGCAGCTCAACTCCGGAATTGAGCCAGTACTTC. The J gene is TRBJ2-5, the V gene TRBV7-2; no reliable D call. V was clipped by 4 bases and J by 10 bases, with 16 bases between them. The V gene's germline CDR1 is SGHTA and CDR2 FQGNSA. CDR3 length: 13 amino acids.

The J gene is TRBJ1-5, the V gene TRBV19; D is uncertain. This CDR3 has 15 amino acids. Between the trimmed V and J ends, which lost 6 bases and 4 bases, there was a span of 16 bases. In germline, CDR1 is LNHDA, CDR2 SQIVND (reference sequence). The CDR3 reads CASRTAGVGNQPQHF. The DNA of the CDR3 is TGTGCCAGTAGAACCGCCGGCGTCGGGAATCAGCCCCAGCATTTT.

This clone was found once. The V gene is TRBV30, the J gene TRBJ1-1, with TRBD1 matching 8 bases. This CDR3 contains 15 residues. Germline loops: CDR1 GTSNPN, CDR2 SVGIG (reference sequence). V lost 0 bases, J lost 1 base, and 4 bases stayed unmatched. CDR3: CAWSVGTGENTEAFF. CDR3 nucleotides: TGTGCCTGGAGTGTTGGGACAGGAGAGAACACTGAAGCTTTCTTT.

The chain carries TRBV10-1 and TRBJ2-1; D unclear. The CDR3 covers 12 residues. V shed 10 bases and J shed 12 bases, with 19 bases lying between them. CDR1 is WNHNN and CDR2 is SYGVQD in the germline V gene (reference sequence). The CDR3 region has the DNA TGCGCCACTCGAGGAAGGGAAAATAGGCAGTTCTTC. Its translation: CATRGRENRQFF.